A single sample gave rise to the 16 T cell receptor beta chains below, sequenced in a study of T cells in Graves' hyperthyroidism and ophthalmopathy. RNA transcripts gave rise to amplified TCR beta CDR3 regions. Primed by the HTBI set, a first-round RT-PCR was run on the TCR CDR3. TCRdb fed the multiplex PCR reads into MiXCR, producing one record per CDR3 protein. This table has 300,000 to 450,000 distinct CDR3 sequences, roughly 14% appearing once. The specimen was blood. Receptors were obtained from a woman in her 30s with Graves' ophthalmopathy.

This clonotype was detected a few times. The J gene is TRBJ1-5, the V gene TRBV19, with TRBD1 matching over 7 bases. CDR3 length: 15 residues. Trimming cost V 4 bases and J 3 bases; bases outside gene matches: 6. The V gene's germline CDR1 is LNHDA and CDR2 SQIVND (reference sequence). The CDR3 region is CASSTSQGFNQPQHF. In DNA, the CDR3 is TGTGCCAGTAGTACCTCACAGGGGTTCAATCAGCCCCAGCATTTT. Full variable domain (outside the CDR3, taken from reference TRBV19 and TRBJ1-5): DGGITQSPKYLFRKEGQNVTLSCEQNLNHDAMYWYRQDPGQGLRLIYYSQIVNDFQKGDIAEGYSVSREKKESFPLTVTSAQKNPTAFYLCASSTSQGFNQPQHFGDGTRLSIL.

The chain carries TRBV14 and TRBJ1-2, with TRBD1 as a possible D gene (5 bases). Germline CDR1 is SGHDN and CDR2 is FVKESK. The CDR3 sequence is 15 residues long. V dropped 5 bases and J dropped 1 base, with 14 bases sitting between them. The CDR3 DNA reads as TGTGCCAGCAGCTACGACCTCAGGGATAACTATGGCTACACCTTC. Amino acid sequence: CASSYDLRDNYGYTF.

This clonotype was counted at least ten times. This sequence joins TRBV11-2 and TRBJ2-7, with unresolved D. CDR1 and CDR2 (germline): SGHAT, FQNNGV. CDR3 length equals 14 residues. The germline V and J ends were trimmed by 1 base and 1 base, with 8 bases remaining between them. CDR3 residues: CASSLVAGSYEQYF. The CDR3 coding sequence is TGTGCCAGCAGCTTAGTGGCCGGATCCTACGAGCAGTACTTC. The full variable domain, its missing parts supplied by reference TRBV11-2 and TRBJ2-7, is EAGVAQSPRYKIIEKRQSVAFWCNPISGHATLYWYQQILGQGPKLLIQFQNNGVVDDSQLPKDRFSAERLKGVDSTLKIQPAKLEDSAVYLCASSLVAGSYEQYFGPGTRLTVT.

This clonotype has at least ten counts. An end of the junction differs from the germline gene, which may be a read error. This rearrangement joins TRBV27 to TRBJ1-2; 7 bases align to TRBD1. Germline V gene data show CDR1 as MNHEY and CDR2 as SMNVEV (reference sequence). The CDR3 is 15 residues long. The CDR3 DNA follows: TGTGCCAGCCGTTTGGAGGGGGCACGAGGGAGTGGCTACACCTTC. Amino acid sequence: CASRLEGARGSGYTF.

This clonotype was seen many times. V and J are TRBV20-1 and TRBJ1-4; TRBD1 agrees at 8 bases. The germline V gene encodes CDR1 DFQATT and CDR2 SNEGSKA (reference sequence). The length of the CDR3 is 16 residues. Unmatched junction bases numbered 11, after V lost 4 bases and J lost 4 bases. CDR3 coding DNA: TGCAGTGCTAAAACCGGGACAGGCTATTATAATGAAAAACTGTTTTTT. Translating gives CSAKTGTGYYNEKLFF.

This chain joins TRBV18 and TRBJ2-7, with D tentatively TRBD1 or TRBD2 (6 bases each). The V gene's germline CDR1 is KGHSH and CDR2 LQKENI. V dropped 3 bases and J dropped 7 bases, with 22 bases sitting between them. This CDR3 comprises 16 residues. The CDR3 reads CASSPLRDTQGGEQYF. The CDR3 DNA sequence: TGTGCCAGCTCACCGCTAAGAGACACTCAAGGGGGGGAGCAGTACTTC. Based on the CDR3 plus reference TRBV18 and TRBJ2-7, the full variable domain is NAGVMQNPRHLVRRRGQEARLRCSPMKGHSHVYWYRQLPEEGLKFMVYLQKENIIDESGMPKERFSAEFPKEGPSILRIQQVVRGDSAAYFCASSPLRDTQGGEQYFGPGTRLTVT.

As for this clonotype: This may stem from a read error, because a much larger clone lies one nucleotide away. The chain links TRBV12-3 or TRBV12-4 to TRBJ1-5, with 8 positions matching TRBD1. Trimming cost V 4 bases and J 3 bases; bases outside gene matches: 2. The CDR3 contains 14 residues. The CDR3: CASSYQGANQPQHF. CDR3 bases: TGTGCCAGCAGTTACCAGGGGGCCAATCAGCCCCAGCATTTT.

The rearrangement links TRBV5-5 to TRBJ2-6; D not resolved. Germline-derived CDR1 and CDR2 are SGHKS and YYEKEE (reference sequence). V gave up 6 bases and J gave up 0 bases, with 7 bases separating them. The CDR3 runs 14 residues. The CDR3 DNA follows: TGTGCCAGCACCACCAACTCTGGGGCCAACGTCCTGACTTTC. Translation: CASTTNSGANVLTF.

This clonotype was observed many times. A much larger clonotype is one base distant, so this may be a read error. The CDR3 region is CASSRNYEQYF. The CDR3 DNA sequence: TGTGCCAGCAGCCGAAACTACGAGCAGTACTTC. The chain links TRBV11-3 to TRBJ2-7; no firm D call. V was trimmed by 5 bases and J by 3 bases, leaving 5 bases between them. Germline CDR1 is SGHNT and CDR2 is YENEEA. This CDR3 region has 11 residues.

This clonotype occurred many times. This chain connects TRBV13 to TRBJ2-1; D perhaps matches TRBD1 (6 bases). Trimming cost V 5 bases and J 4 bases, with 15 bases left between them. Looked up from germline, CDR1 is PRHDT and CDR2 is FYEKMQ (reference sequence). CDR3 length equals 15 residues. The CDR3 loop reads CASSPPPRGYNEQFF. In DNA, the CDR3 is TGTGCCAGCAGCCCGCCCCCCAGGGGTTACAATGAGCAGTTCTTC.

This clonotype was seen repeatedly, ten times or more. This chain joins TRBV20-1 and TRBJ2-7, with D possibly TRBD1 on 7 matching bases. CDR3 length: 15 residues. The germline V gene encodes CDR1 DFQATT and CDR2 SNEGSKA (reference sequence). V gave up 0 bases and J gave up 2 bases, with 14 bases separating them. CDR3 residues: CSARDRGRSPYEQYF. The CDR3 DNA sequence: TGCAGTGCTAGAGACAGGGGGAGGAGTCCCTACGAGCAGTACTTC.

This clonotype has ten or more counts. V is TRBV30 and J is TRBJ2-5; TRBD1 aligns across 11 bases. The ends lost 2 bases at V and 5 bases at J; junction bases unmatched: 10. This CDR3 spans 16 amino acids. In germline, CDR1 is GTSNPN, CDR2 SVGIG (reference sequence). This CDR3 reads CAWSPRDRGKVETQYF. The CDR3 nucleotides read TGTGCCTGGAGTCCCAGGGACAGGGGGAAAGTGGAGACCCAGTACTTC.

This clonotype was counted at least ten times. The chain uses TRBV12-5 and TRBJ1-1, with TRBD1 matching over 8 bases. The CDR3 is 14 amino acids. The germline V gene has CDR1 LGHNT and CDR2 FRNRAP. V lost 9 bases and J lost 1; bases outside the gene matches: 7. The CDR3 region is CARVRDRSNTEAFF. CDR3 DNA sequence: TGTGCTAGAGTGAGGGACAGGTCGAACACTGAAGCTTTCTTT. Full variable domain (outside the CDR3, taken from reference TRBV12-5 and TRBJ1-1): DARVTQTPRHKVTEMGQEVTMRCQPILGHNTVFWYRQTMMQGLELLAYFRNRAPLDDSGMPKDRFSAEMPDATLATLKIQPSEPRDSAVYFCARVRDRSNTEAFFGQGTRLTVV.

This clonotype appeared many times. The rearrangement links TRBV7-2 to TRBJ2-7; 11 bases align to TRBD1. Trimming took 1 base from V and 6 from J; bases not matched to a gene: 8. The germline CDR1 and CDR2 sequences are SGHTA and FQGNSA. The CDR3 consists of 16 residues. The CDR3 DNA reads TGTGCCAGCAGCTTAGAGGGAGGACAGGGGGCGGGCGAGCAGTACTTC. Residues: CASSLEGGQGAGEQYF. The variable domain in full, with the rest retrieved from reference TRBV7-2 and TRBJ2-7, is GAGVSQSPSNKVTEKGKDVELRCDPISGHTALYWYRQSLGQGLEFLIYFQGNSAPDKSGLPSDRFSAERTGGSVSTLTIQRTQQEDSAVYLCASSLEGGQGAGEQYFGPGTRLTVT.

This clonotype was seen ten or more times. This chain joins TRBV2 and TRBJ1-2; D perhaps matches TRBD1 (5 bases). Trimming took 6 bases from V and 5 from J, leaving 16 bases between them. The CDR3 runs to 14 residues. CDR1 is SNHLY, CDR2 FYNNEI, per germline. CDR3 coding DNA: TGTGCCAGCAGGAAGCGGGGGGGTGGGTATGGCTACACCTTC. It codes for CASRKRGGGYGYTF.

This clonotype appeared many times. The DNA of the CDR3 is TGTGCCACCAGCAGAAACAGGGTAAACGAGCAGTACTTC. Translation gives CATSRNRVNEQYF. The V gene is TRBV15, the J gene TRBJ2-7, with D possibly matching TRBD1 (6 bases). This CDR3 spans 13 amino acids. Germline loops: CDR1 LNHNV, CDR2 YYDKDF (reference sequence). The V end was cut by 2 bases, the J end by 5 bases, with 10 bases between. The entire variable domain, with the rest obtained from reference TRBV15 and TRBJ2-7, is as follows: DAMVIQNPRYQVTQFGKPVTLSCSQTLNHNVMYWYQQKSSQAPKLLFHYYDKDFNNEADTPDNFQSRRPNTSFCFLDIRSPGLGDTAMYLCATSRNRVNEQYFGPGTRLTVT.